This T cell receptor (beta chain) was captured by sequencing in a study of T cell responses to AZD1222 COVID-19 vaccine. Generated by immunoSEQ multiplex PCR, the TCRdb table keeps only in-frame clones and is missing some. The table records roughly 120,000 clones, around 86% of them present only once. Points on this clone: Its antigen is currently unknown.

V shed 2 bases and J shed 10 bases, with 12 bases lying between them. Germline V gene sequence: CDR1 MNHEY, CDR2 SMNVEV (reference sequence). The CDR3 extends over 14 amino acids. Study findings and constraints: White British donors predominated, females outnumbered males, and clonal diversity was possibly underestimated. Just 5 or 6 AZD1222 recipients tested seropositive at baseline.

Source: peripheral blood, taken on day 0 of AZD1222 vaccination. This chain joins TRBV27 and TRBJ1-6; D possibly corresponds to TRBD1 (5 bases). This clonotype was sampled from an adult in good health. The CDR3 DNA follows: TGTGCCAGCAGTTTAAAAGGGGCACGATCACCCCTCCACTTT. Translating gives CASSLKGARSPLHF.